This entry lists 24 T cell receptor beta chains sequenced from one sample in a study of T-cell reconstitution after alpha-beta-depleted transplantation in children. Unique molecular identifiers were incorporated during preparation of the TCRbeta library. One entry per CDR3 protein results from TCRdb running MiXCR on the PCR reads. The repertoire has roughly 500,000 distinct CDR3 sequences, approximately 30% of them found once; the top ten carry around 2.4%. The sample here was PBMCs from the stem cell graft donor, taken from the stem cell graft. These receptors were taken from a human donor who donated a stem cell graft to a child with aplastic anemia.

This chain uses TRBV7-2 with TRBJ1-2; no firm D call. Trimming left V 5 bases short and J 0 bases short, with 19 bases between. The germline V gene has CDR1 SGHTA and CDR2 FQGNSA. This CDR3 has 17 residues. The CDR3 nucleotides are TGTGCCAGCAGCCCGAGGCCGCCCCCGCAGACTAACTATGGCTACACCTTC. Translation gives CASSPRPPPQTNYGYTF.

The chain carries TRBV15 and TRBJ2-7, with D hard to call. The germline gives CDR1 LNHNV, CDR2 YYDKDF (reference sequence). The ends were cut back, 3 bases at V and 0 bases at J, with 6 bases in the middle. The CDR3 runs to 13 residues. CDR3 sequence (DNA): TGTGCCACCAGCAGCAGGCCCTCCTACGAGCAGTACTTC. Residues: CATSSRPSYEQYF.

This sequence joins TRBV4-3 and TRBJ2-1; TRBD2 agrees at 11 bases. Unmatched junction bases numbered 5, after V lost 4 bases and J lost 6 bases. This CDR3 contains 15 residues. Germline assignment: CDR1 LGHNA and CDR2 YSLEER. The CDR3 reads CASSLGTSGFNEQFF. The CDR3 region has the DNA TGCGCCAGCAGCCTCGGGACTAGCGGATTCAATGAGCAGTTCTTC.

This clonotype was picked up a small number of times. This chain connects TRBV20-1 to TRBJ1-2; 8 bases agree with TRBD1. Germline CDR1 DFQATT, CDR2 SNEGSKA (reference sequence). The V and J ends lost 5 bases and 7 bases, in that order; junction bases with no gene match: 15. There are 15 residues in the CDR3. The CDR3 DNA reads TGCAGTGCTCCCCCGGAACAGGGGGATAGGTCTGGCTACACCTTC. Its protein is CSAPPEQGDRSGYTF.

This chain joins TRBV11-2 and TRBJ1-1, with D perhaps TRBD1 (5 bases). V lost 1 base to trimming and J lost 4 bases, with 13 bases between them. There are 15 residues in the CDR3. CDR1 is SGHAT, CDR2 FQNNGV, per germline. CDR3 in DNA: TGTGCCAGCAGCTTAGCGGGGGGGTTGGGCACTGAAGCTTTCTTT. Translating gives CASSLAGGLGTEAFF.

This clonotype is medium-sized within its sample. The CDR3 sequence is CASSLQQSSYNEQFF. The CDR3 bases are TGTGCCAGCAGCTTACAACAGAGCTCCTACAATGAGCAGTTCTTC. This chain links TRBV7-8 with TRBJ2-1; D ambiguous. Germline values: CDR1 SGHVS, CDR2 FQNEAQ. This CDR3 has 15 residues. Trimming took 2 bases from V and 0 from J, leaving 8 bases between them.

V is TRBV12-5 and J is TRBJ2-5; 9 positions match TRBD2. The CDR3 extends over 17 amino acids. CDR1 and CDR2 from the germline V gene are LGHNT and FRNRAP. The trim removed 5 bases at V and 1 base at J, leaving 11 bases unmatched. DNA for the CDR3: TGTGCTAGTGGTGCCCCCCGTCGGCGGGAGGGCCAAGAGACCCAGTACTTC. The encoded protein is CASGAPRRREGQETQYF.

This clonotype appeared a few times. This sequence joins TRBV6-1 and TRBJ1-1; TRBD1 is a possible D gene (6 bases). CDR1 and CDR2 from the germline V gene are MNHNS and SASEGT. Trimming cost V 10 bases and J 4 bases, with 19 bases left between them. The CDR3 has 14 amino acids. Here the CDR3 reads CATHPGGLITEAFF. The CDR3 bases are TGTGCCACCCATCCCGGGGGGCTTATCACTGAAGCTTTCTTT.

The rearrangement uses TRBV5-1 and TRBJ1-2; TRBD1 matches 8 bases. Germline CDR1 and CDR2: SGHRS and YFSETQ. Trimming cost V 2 bases and J 4 bases; bases outside gene matches: 4. The CDR3 has 14 amino acids. CDR3 protein: CASSLGQGSYGYTF. DNA for the CDR3: TGCGCCAGCAGCTTAGGACAGGGTAGCTATGGCTACACCTTC.

This clonotype has only a few counts. The rearrangement links TRBV29-1 to TRBJ1-1; D possibly corresponds to TRBD1 (5 bases). This CDR3 spans 12 amino acids. Germline assignment: CDR1 SQVTM and CDR2 ANQGSEA. The ends were cut back, 3 bases at V and 1 base at J, with 6 bases in the middle. CDR3 amino acids: CSVDQGNTEAFF. CDR3 sequence (DNA): TGCAGCGTTGATCAGGGGAACACTGAAGCTTTCTTT.

This clonotype has a count of ten or more. This chain links TRBV6-5 with TRBJ1-1; D remains ambiguous. The CDR3 runs to 13 residues. Per the germline V gene, CDR1 is MNHEY and CDR2 is SVGAGI. V was shortened by 4 bases and J by 2 bases, with 8 bases between the two germline ends. The CDR3 is CASSSQVNTEAFF. The CDR3 nucleotides are TGTGCCAGCAGTTCGCAGGTCAACACTGAAGCTTTCTTT.

This sequence joins TRBV28 and TRBJ2-1, with unresolved D. Germline V lookup: CDR1 MDHEN, CDR2 SYDVKM. This CDR3 is built from 16 residues. Trimming stripped 3 bases from V and 2 bases from J, with 14 bases between. CDR3 DNA: TGTGCCAGCAGTTTTATTCAGCGCAAGACCTACAATGAGCAGTTCTTC. This encodes CASSFIQRKTYNEQFF.

This clonotype was seen only a few times. The chain couples TRBV18 to TRBJ1-4; TRBD1 matches at 9 bases. The ends lost 5 bases at V and 5 bases at J; junction bases unmatched: 3. This CDR3 region has 14 residues. Germline CDR1 and CDR2: KGHSH and LQKENI. CDR3 coding DNA: TGTGCCAGCTCAATCGGGACAGGGAATGAAAAACTGTTTTTT. The encoded protein is CASSIGTGNEKLFF.

The chain has TRBV12-3 or TRBV12-4 and TRBJ2-1; tentatively, D is TRBD1 (5 bases). There are 12 residues in the CDR3. Trimming took 6 bases from V and 14 from J, leaving 17 bases between them. CDR3 DNA sequence: TGTGCCAGCAGCGACCGGTGGCAGGGCAAGTTCTTC. Protein: CASSDRWQGKFF.

The chain joins TRBV11-1 to TRBJ1-1; maybe TRBD1 (6 bases). V lost 5 bases and J 0 bases, leaving 22 bases between the germline ends. CDR1 is SGHAT and CDR2 is FQDESV in the germline V gene (reference sequence). The CDR3 has 18 amino acids. The chain's CDR3 is CASSRNSVWTAMNTEAFF. As DNA, the CDR3 is TGTGCCAGCAGCCGAAATTCAGTTTGGACAGCAATGAACACTGAAGCTTTCTTT.

The table lists this clonotype with a few counts. The chain combines TRBV20-1 with TRBJ2-1, with D possibly matching TRBD2 (6 bases). CDR3 length: 14 amino acids. Germline CDR1 is DFQATT and CDR2 is SNEGSKA (reference sequence). Deletions cut 0 bases from V and 9 bases from J, with 15 bases between. The CDR3: CSAREGRGRSEQFF. CDR3 DNA: TGCAGTGCTAGAGAGGGTCGGGGGAGGAGTGAGCAGTTCTTC.

This clonotype appeared a few times. The CDR3 DNA is TGTGCCAGCTCCCCGAGCGACTCTTACGAGCAGTACTTC. Translated, it gives CASSPSDSYEQYF. V gene TRBV18 combines with J gene TRBJ2-7; no firm D call. The CDR3 contains 13 residues. Germline values: CDR1 KGHSH, CDR2 LQKENI. V was trimmed by 6 bases and J by 4 bases, leaving 13 bases between them.

This clonotype was observed many times. The V and J genes are TRBV20-1 and TRBJ2-7, with TRBD2 matching over 8 bases. The trim removed 2 bases at V and 0 bases at J, leaving 9 bases unmatched. The germline V gene has CDR1 DFQATT and CDR2 SNEGSKA (reference sequence). This CDR3 has 16 residues. CDR3 sequence: CSARRGLGPSSYEQYF. In nucleotides, the CDR3 is TGCAGTGCTAGACGGGGACTAGGCCCCAGCTCCTACGAGCAGTACTTC.

This chain uses TRBV12-3 or TRBV12-4 with TRBJ1-5; D remains ambiguous. Trimming left V 6 bases short and J 4 bases short, with 13 bases between. The CDR3 is 14 residues long. The CDR3 nucleotides are TGTGCCAGCAGCCGCGGCAGAACGAATCAGCCCCAGCATTTT. It is translated as CASSRGRTNQPQHF.

This clonotype has ten or more counts. The chain carries TRBV20-1 and TRBJ1-1; D not resolved. V was shortened by 3 bases and J by 6 bases, with 14 bases between the two germline ends. The CDR3 runs 13 residues. Per the germline V gene, CDR1 is DFQATT and CDR2 is SNEGSKA (reference sequence). In DNA, the CDR3 is TGCAGTGCTAGTAGGGTTGATCGGTCTGAAGCTTTCTTT. As protein: CSASRVDRSEAFF.

V and J are TRBV19 and TRBJ1-3; D remains ambiguous. Germline CDR1 LNHDA, CDR2 SQIVND (reference sequence). V lost 6 bases and J 0 bases, leaving 12 bases between the germline ends. This CDR3 comprises 15 residues. The CDR3 region has the DNA TGTGCCAGTAGGAGAACGACCAACTCTGGAAACACCATATATTTT. As protein: CASRRTTNSGNTIYF.

The rearrangement joins TRBV20-1 to TRBJ2-5; D gene uncertain. V lost 0 bases to trimming and J lost 7 bases, with 12 bases between them. The CDR3 totals 13 residues. Germline CDR1 reads DFQATT; CDR2 reads SNEGSKA (reference sequence). CDR3 nucleotide sequence: TGCAGTGCTAGAGATACTCGTTGGGGGACCCAGTACTTC. Amino acids: CSARDTRWGTQYF.

This clonotype has a handful of counts. The V and J genes are TRBV29-1 and TRBJ1-4; no reliable D call. With 6 bases removed from V and 6 bases from J, the gap between germline ends came to 20 bases. This CDR3 is 15 amino acids long. Germline V gene lookup returns CDR1 SQVTM and CDR2 ANQGSEA. CDR3 nucleotide sequence: TGCAGCGTGCGTCCGACATGGAAGAACGATGAAAAACTGTTTTTT. Encoded protein: CSVRPTWKNDEKLFF.

The V and J genes are TRBV6-2 or TRBV6-3 and TRBJ1-1; 7 bases agree with TRBD1. The CDR3 totals 17 residues. Germline CDR1 reads MNHEY; CDR2 reads SVGEGT. V shed 5 bases and J 1 base; nucleotides not matched to a gene: 13. The CDR3 DNA reads as TGTGCCAGCAGTCCCCGGTCAGGGGGATTGAGGAACACTGAAGCTTTCTTT. Protein product: CASSPRSGGLRNTEAFF.